This T cell receptor beta chain derives from a study of control samples from healthy donors and cancer patients. The germline V gene encodes CDR1 KGHSH and CDR2 LQKENI. This CDR3 region has 14 residues. Trimming pared 3 bases from V and 5 bases from J, leaving 14 bases between. Assay: immunoSEQ multiplex PCR; the TCRdb copy retains only in-frame clones and omits some. The sample lists approximately 140,000 clones, approximately 90% seen once, with around 8.2% in the top ten. This clone was seen once. The sequenced sample was blood. The sequence was collected from a woman aged 30 to 39 in good health. The rearrangement uses TRBV18 and TRBJ2-7; D could derive from TRBD1 or TRBD2 (5 bases each). The CDR3 DNA follows: TGTGCCAGCTCACCCGCCGGGACGATAAACGAGCAGTACTTC. It yields the protein CASSPAGTINEQYF.